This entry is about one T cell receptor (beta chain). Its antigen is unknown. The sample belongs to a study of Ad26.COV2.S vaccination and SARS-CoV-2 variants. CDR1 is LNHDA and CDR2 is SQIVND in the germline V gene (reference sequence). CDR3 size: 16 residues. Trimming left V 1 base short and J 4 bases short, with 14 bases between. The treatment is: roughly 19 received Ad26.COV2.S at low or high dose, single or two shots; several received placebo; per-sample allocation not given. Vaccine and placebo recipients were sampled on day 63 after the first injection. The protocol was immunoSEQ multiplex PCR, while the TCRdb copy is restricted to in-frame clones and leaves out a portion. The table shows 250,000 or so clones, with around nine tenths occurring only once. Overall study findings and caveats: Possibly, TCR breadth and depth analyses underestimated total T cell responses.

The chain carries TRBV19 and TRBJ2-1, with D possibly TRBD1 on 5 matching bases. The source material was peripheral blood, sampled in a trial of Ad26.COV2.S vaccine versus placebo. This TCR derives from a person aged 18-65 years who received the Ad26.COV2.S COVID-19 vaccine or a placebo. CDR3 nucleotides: TGTGCCAGTAGTATAGGTTCTGACAGACCATACAATGAGCAGTTCTTC. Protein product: CASSIGSDRPYNEQFF.